The T cell receptor (beta chain) described here comes from a study of Graves' ophthalmopathy and Graves' hyperthyroidism. CDR3 regions of TCR beta were amplified from RNA transcripts. Investigators did first-round RT-PCR with HTBI primers, then second-round multiplex PCR. Via MiXCR, TCRdb re-called the multiplex PCR reads, giving one row per CDR3 protein. This table holds approximately 460,000 distinct CDR3 sequences, around 15% found once. Study-wide points: Most clonotypes expanded in thyroid above 0.001 frequency were present in blood too.

This clonotype was detected ten times or more. Its antigen is undetermined. Trimming took 4 bases from V and 1 from J; bases not matched to a gene: 6. The length of the CDR3 is 15 residues. Germline V CDR1 and CDR2: MDHEN, SYDVKM. The chain joins TRBV28 to TRBJ2-7; TRBD1 agrees at 8 bases. The receptor was derived from a woman aged 30 to 39 with Graves' ophthalmopathy. Sequencing used blood. CDR3 bases: TGTGCCAGCAGTTACCCGACAGGGGATTCCTACGAGCAGTACTTC. Translated, it gives CASSYPTGDSYEQYF.